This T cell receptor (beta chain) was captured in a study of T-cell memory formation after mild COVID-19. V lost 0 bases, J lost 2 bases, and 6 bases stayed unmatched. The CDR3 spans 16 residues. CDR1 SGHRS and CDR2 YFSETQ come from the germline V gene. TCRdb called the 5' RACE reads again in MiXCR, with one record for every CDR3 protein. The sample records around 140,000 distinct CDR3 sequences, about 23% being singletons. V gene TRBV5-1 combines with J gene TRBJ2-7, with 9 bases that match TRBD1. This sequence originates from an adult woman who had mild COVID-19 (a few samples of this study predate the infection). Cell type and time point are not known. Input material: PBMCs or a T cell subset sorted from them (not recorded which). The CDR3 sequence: CASSLVWDRATYEQYF. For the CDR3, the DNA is TGCGCCAGCAGCTTGGTATGGGACAGGGCAACCTACGAGCAGTACTTC. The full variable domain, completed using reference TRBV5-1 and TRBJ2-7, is KAGVTQTPRYLIKTRGQQVTLSCSPISGHRSVSWYQQTPGQGLQFLFEYFSETQRNKGNFPGRFSGRQFSNSRSEMNVSTLELGDSALYLCASSLVWDRATYEQYFGPGTRLTVT.